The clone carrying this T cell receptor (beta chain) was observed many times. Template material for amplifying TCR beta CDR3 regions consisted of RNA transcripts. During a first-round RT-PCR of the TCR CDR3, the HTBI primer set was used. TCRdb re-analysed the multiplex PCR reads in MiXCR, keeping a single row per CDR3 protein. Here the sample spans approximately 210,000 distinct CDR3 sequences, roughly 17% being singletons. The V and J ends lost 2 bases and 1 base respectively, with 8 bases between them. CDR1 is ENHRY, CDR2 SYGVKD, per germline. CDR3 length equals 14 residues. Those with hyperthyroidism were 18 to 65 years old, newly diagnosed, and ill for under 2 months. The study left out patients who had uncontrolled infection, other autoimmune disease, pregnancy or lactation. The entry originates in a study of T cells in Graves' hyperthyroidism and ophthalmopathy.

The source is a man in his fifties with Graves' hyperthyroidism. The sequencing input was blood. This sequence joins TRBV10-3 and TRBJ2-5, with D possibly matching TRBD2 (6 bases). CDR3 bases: TGTGCCATCAGTGAGGCTAGCGCCCAAGAGACCCAGTACTTC. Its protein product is CAISEASAQETQYF.